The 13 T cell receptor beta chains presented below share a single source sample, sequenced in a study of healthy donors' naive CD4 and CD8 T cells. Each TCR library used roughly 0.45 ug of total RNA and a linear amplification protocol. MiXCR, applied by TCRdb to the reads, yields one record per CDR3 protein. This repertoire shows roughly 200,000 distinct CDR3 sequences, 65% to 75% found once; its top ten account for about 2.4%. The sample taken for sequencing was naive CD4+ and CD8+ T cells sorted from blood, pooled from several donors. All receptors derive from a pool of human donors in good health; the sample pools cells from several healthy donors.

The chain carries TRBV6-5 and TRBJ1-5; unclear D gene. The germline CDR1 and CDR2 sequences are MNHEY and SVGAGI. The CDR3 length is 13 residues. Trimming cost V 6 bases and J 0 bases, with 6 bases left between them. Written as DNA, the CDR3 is TGTGCCAGCAGACTTAATAGCAATCAGCCCCAGCATTTT. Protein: CASRLNSNQPQHF.

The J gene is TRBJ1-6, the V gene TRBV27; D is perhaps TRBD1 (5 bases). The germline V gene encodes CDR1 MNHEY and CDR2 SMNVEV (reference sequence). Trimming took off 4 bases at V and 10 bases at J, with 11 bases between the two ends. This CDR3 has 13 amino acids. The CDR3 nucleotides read TGTGCCAGCAGTTGGCAGGGTTGGTCACCCCTCCACTTT. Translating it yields CASSWQGWSPLHF.

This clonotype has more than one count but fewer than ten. The CDR3 reads CSVEGPDYTDTQYF. For the CDR3, the DNA is TGCAGCGTTGAAGGGCCGGACTACACAGATACGCAGTATTTT. This chain links TRBV29-1 with TRBJ2-3; possible D gene TRBD2, 6 bases. From germline, CDR1 is SQVTM and CDR2 ANQGSEA. The V and J ends lost 1 base and 2 bases respectively, with 10 bases between them. This CDR3 region has 14 residues.

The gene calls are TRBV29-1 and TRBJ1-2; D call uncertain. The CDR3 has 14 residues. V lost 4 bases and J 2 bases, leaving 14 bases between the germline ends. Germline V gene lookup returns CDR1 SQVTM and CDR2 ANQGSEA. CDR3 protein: CSVVLGIGNYGYTF. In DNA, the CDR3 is TGCAGCGTTGTGTTGGGGATTGGCAACTATGGCTACACCTTC.

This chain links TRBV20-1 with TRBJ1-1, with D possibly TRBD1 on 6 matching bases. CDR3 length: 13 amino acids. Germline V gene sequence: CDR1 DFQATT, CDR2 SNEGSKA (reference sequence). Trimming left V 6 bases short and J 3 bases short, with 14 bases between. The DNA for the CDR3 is TGCAGTGCCAAAACAGGGAGGGACACTGAAGCTTTCTTT. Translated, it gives CSAKTGRDTEAFF.

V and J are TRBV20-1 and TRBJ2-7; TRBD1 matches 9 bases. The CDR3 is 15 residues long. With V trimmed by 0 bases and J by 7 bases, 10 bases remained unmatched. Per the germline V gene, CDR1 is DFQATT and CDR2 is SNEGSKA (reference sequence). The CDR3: CSARDTTQGAREQYF. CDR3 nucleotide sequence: TGCAGTGCTAGAGATACTACACAGGGGGCACGAGAGCAGTACTTC.

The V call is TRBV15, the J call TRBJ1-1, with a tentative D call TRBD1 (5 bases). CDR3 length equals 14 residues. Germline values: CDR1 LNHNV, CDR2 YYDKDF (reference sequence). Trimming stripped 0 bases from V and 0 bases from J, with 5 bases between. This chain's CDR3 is CATSRETVNTEAFF. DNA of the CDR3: TGTGCCACCAGCAGAGAGACAGTGAACACTGAAGCTTTCTTT.

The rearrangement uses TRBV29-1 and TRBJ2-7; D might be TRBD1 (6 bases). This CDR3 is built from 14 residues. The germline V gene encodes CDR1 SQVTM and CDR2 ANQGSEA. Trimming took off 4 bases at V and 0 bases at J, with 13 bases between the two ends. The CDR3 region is CSVGGTKSSYEQYF. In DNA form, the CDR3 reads TGCAGCGTTGGTGGGACAAAGAGCTCCTACGAGCAGTACTTC.

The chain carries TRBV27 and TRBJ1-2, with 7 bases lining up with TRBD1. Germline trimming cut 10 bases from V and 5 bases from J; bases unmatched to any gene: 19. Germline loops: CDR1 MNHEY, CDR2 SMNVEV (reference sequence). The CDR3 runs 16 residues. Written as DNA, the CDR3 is TGTGCCACCTGGGGGGTCGAGCAGGGGGATTGGTATGGCTACACCTTC. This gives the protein CATWGVEQGDWYGYTF.

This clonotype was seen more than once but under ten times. CDR3 DNA sequence: TGCAGCGTTGATACAGGGAGTTCCTACGAGCAGTACTTC. Protein: CSVDTGSSYEQYF. This rearrangement joins TRBV29-1 to TRBJ2-7, with D perhaps matching TRBD1 (6 bases). V lost 3 bases, J lost 1 base, and 10 bases lay in between. The CDR3 sequence is 13 residues long. Germline loops: CDR1 SQVTM, CDR2 ANQGSEA.

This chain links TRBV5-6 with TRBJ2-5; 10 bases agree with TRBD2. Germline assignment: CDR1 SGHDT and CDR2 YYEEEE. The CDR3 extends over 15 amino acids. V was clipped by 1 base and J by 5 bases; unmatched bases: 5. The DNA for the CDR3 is TGTGCCAGCAGCTTGAAGCGGGAGGGCCGCGAGACCCAGTACTTC. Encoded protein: CASSLKREGRETQYF. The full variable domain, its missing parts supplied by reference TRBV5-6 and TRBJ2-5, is DAGVTQSPTHLIKTRGQQVTLRCSPKSGHDTVSWYQQALGQGPQFIFQYYEEEERQRGNFPDRFSGHQFPNYSSELNVNALLLGDSALYLCASSLKREGRETQYFGPGTRLLVL.

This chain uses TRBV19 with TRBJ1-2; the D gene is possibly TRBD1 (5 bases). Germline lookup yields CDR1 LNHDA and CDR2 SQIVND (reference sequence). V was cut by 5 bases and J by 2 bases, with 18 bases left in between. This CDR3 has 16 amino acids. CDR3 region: CASSLFSPQGNYGYTF. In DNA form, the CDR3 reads TGTGCCAGTAGTTTATTCAGTCCGCAGGGAAACTATGGCTACACCTTC. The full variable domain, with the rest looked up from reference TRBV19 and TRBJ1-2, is DGGITQSPKYLFRKEGQNVTLSCEQNLNHDAMYWYRQDPGQGLRLIYYSQIVNDFQKGDIAEGYSVSREKKESFPLTVTSAQKNPTAFYLCASSLFSPQGNYGYTFGSGTRLTVV.

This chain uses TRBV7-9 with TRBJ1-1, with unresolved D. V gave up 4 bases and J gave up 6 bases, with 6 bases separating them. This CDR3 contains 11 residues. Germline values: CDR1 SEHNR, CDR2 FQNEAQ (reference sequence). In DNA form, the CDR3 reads TGTGCCAGCAGCTATAAGGCTGAAGCTTTCTTT. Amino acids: CASSYKAEAFF.